This TCR beta chain was sequenced during a study of blood T cell repertoires in COVID-19. The data were produced by immunoSEQ multiplex PCR, yet TCRdb's version contains in-frame clones alone and is incomplete. The table shows over 250,000 clones, with 85% occurring only once. The specimen sequenced was peripheral blood. This clonotype was sampled from a man aged 50 to 60 with active or convalescent COVID-19.

The CDR3 is CASSSLRGRGNQPQHF. The CDR3 DNA follows: TGTGCCAGCAGCTCCCTCAGGGGGCGCGGCAATCAGCCCCAGCATTTT. The chain employs TRBV7-2 and TRBJ1-5, with 8 bases identical to TRBD1. Germline V gene lookup returns CDR1 SGHTA and CDR2 FQGNSA. The CDR3 is 16 amino acids. J gave up 2 bases and V 4 bases, and 7 bases lay outside the gene matches.